The source of this TCR beta chain is a study of cytomegalovirus exposure and HLA in healthy donors. This clone was picked up one time. The CDR3 is 15 amino acids. Germline CDR1 and CDR2: SNHLY and FYNNEI. After removal of 1 base from V and 5 bases from J, the junction contained 3 bases not matched to a gene. Primers: 60 Vbeta forward and 13 Jbeta reverse. TCRdb's table, derived via immunoSEQ multiplex PCR, lists solely in-frame clones and lacks some. This sample has tens of thousands of clones; roughly 84% occur once, and the top ten carry just under 3%. The chain links TRBV2 to TRBJ1-5; TRBD1 matches at 9 bases. The source of this sequence is a woman aged 25 to 45 in good health and CMV-seronegative. The sequencing sample was made of PBMCs. CDR3 sequence reads: CASSEVTGGHQPQHF. As DNA, the CDR3 is TGTGCCAGCAGTGAAGTTACAGGGGGCCATCAGCCCCAGCATTTT.